This T cell receptor (beta chain) originates from a study of Graves' ophthalmopathy and Graves' hyperthyroidism. Overall study results and limits: The model forecast ophthalmopathy progression, reaching roughly 70% sensitivity and 72% to 75% specificity.

This clonotype was counted at least ten times. The antigen remains unidentified. This CDR3 spans 16 amino acids. Trimming cost V 1 base and J 4 bases, with 16 bases left between them. Germline V CDR1 and CDR2: SGHAT, FQNNGV. Amplification targeted the TCR beta CDR3 regions, with RNA transcripts as the source material. HTBI-primed first-round RT-PCR preceded second-round multiplex PCR. TCRdb independently ran MiXCR on the multiplex PCR reads; one entry per CDR3 protein. The sample contains 300,000 or so distinct CDR3 sequences, roughly a sixth of which appear only once. CAS ≥3, NOSPECS ≥4, moderate-to-severe activity and duration under 3 months marked donors with ophthalmopathy. Lactation, pregnancy, uncontrolled infections and other autoimmune diseases were all grounds for excluding patients. Clinicians made diagnoses from clinical symptoms, serum thyroxine, TRAb, thyroid ultrasound and orbital computed tomography.

This chain connects TRBV11-2 to TRBJ1-2; a possible D gene is TRBD1 (6 bases). Input material: peripheral blood. This clonotype was sampled from an adult man with Graves' ophthalmopathy. CDR3: CASSLVRGAGSYGYTF. CDR3 nucleotide sequence: TGTGCCAGCAGCTTAGTCCGGGGGGCGGGTAGCTATGGCTACACCTTC.